This T cell receptor beta chain was sequenced in a study of neoadjuvant anti-PD-1 for oral cavity cancer. As for time point: after neoadjuvant nivolumab, at surgical resection. Patients had HPV-negative, locally advanced oral cavity squamous cell carcinoma. TCRdb's table, derived via immunoSEQ multiplex PCR, lists solely in-frame clones and lacks some. Here the sample spans 55,000 to 80,000 clones, roughly nine tenths being singletons. The CDR3 runs 13 residues. Germline CDR1 reads MNHEY; CDR2 reads SVGAGI. V shed 4 bases and J shed 4 bases, with 10 bases lying between them. With respect to this clone: The antigen is not known.

Regarding the study as a whole: Higher pretreatment Treg/Th17 ratios tracked higher pretreatment blood clonality. After neoadjuvant nivolumab, PBMC T cell clonality was significantly higher in non-responders than responders. Each response group had just three patients in TCR analyses.

The V and J genes are TRBV6-5 and TRBJ1-1; D remains ambiguous. This receptor was taken from a person between 35 and 79 years old with oral cavity squamous cell carcinoma. Here the sequenced sample was PBMCs, taken after nivolumab (anti-PD-1) treatment. For the CDR3, the DNA is TGTGCCAGCAGTTGGGCTGACGGCACTGAAGCTTTCTTT. Protein: CASSWADGTEAFF.